The rows below give T cell receptor beta chains drawn from one sample of a study of shared clonotypes between healthy human individuals. The assay was immunoSEQ multiplex PCR, and TCRdb's table has in-frame clones only and misses some. This table has over a million clones, about 84% appearing once. Specimen: memory CD4+ T cells from PBMCs. These receptors came from a young man in good health. Some clones in this sample may be carry-over from other donors' samples. The CDR3 runs from the conserved cysteine through the conserved F or W. The D gene is left open where the match is weak. The listing skips clone size in some rows; elsewhere it reads once, few, many or a size class.

J,size,D,V,DNA,CDR3
TRBJ2-5,NA,TRBD2,TRBV29-1,TGCAGCGCCCGGGGGGGACCTGGGGAGACCCAGTACTTC,CSARGGPGETQYF
TRBJ2-1,NA,TRBD2,TRBV19,TGTGCCAGTAGTATGGGGGTGAGTAGCGGGAGGGACGCCTACAATGAGCAGTTCTTC,CASSMGVSSGRDAYNEQFF
TRBJ2-7,NA,NA,TRBV10-3,TGTGCCATCACTGGCGGGTCCCCAAAGGACGAGCAGTACTTC,CAITGGSPKDEQYF
TRBJ2-3,few,NA,TRBV5-8,TGTGCCAGCAGCCCCGTAGGACATGGCACAGATACGCAGTATTTT,CASSPVGHGTDTQYF
TRBJ1-5,NA,NA,TRBV9,TGTGCCAGCAGCGCCGGGAGGACAGATAGCAATCAGCCCCAGCATTTT,CASSAGRTDSNQPQHF
TRBJ1-5,many,NA,TRBV27,TGTGCCAGCAGTTCAAAGAGTATCAATCAGCCCCAGCATTTT,CASSSKSINQPQHF
TRBJ2-1,NA,NA,TRBV7-2,TGTGCCAGCAGCTTAGGGGGTCTGTTTTCGGGGAATGAGCAGTTCTTC,CASSLGGLFSGNEQFF
TRBJ2-3,NA,TRBD1,TRBV2,TGTGCCAGCAGTACCGACAGGGCAGATACGCAGTATTTT,CASSTDRADTQYF
TRBJ2-3,NA,TRBD1,TRBV27,TGTGCCAGCAGTTTCAGTCCACAGGGGAATACGCAGTATTTT,CASSFSPQGNTQYF
TRBJ1-4,NA,TRBD1,TRBV27,TGTGCCAGCACCCCTCCGGGACAGGGTTTTTTT,CASTPPGQGFF
TRBJ1-2,NA,NA,TRBV2,TGTGCCAGCAGTGGTGGGGCGGGCTATGGCTACACCTTC,CASSGGAGYGYTF
TRBJ1-2,few,NA,TRBV5-6,TGTGCCAGCAGCTTGGACGGGATGAACTATGGCTACACCTTC,CASSLDGMNYGYTF
TRBJ2-7,NA,NA,TRBV5-5,TGTGCCAGCAGCGTCGGCCCGGACATAAGCTACTACGAGCAGTACTTC,CASSVGPDISYYEQYF
TRBJ2-1,few,TRBD2,TRBV10-1,TGCGCCAGCAGTGAGTATACTAGCGGGGGCTACAATGAGCAGTTCTTC,CASSEYTSGGYNEQFF
TRBJ1-5,once,NA,TRBV10-3,TGTGCCATCAGTGAGTCGGGGGGCAATCAGCCCCAGCATTTT,CAISESGGNQPQHF
TRBJ1-4,NA,TRBD1,TRBV18,TGTGCCAGCTCACCAGCCGGGACAGGGAATGAAAAACTGTTTTTT,CASSPAGTGNEKLFF
TRBJ1-4,NA,NA,TRBV2,TGTGCCAGCCACAGGGACCTAAATGAAAAACTGTTTTTT,CASHRDLNEKLFF
TRBJ2-1,NA,NA,TRBV6-1,TGTGCCAGCAGTGCCAGGGTGAATGAGCAGTTCTTC,CASSARVNEQFF
TRBJ2-2,NA,TRBD1,TRBV19,TGTGCCAGTAGAAGGGACAGGGGAACCGGGGAGCTGTTTTTT,CASRRDRGTGELFF
TRBJ1-3,NA,NA,TRBV4-3,TGCGCCAGCAGCCAAGATCAGGTCACCATATATTTT,CASSQDQVTIYF
TRBJ2-1,few,TRBD1,TRBV7-8,TGTGCCAGCAGCCCCCGGGACAGACGTCGGAATGAGCAGTTCTTC,CASSPRDRRRNEQFF
TRBJ2-5,NA,TRBD2,TRBV4-1,TGCGCCAGCAGCCAAGGGACTAGCGAAGAGACCCAGTACTTC,CASSQGTSEETQYF
TRBJ2-3,NA,NA,TRBV20-1,TGCAGTATCGTTCCGGATACGCAGTATTTT,CSIVPDTQYF
TRBJ1-1,NA,NA,TRBV7-6,TGTGCCAGCAGCGGTGGAGGGAACACTGAAGCTTTCTTT,CASSGGGNTEAFF
TRBJ2-4,once,NA,TRBV18,TGTGCCAGCTCACCTCCCCAAAGCAGTGCGGGCAAAAACATTCAGTACTTC,CASSPPQSSAGKNIQYF
TRBJ1-4,NA,NA,TRBV5-1,TGCGCCAGCAGCTTGGAACGTTTTGGGGAAAAACTGTTTTTT,CASSLERFGEKLFF
TRBJ2-1,NA,TRBD2,TRBV10-3,TGTGCCATCAGTGAGCCCATACTAGCGGGAGGGCATGAGCAGTTCTTC,CAISEPILAGGHEQFF